This TCR gamma chain was recovered during a study of gamma delta lymphoproliferative disorders and STAT genes listed by TCRdb under 2018. About the investigation overall: Of the 9 Tgammadelta LGLL patients who were sequenced, 4 had symptomatic disease and 5 followed an indolent course. Gamma-chain libraries were prepared from at least 50 ng of genomic DNA using the LymphoTrack Dx TCRG Assay. Delta-chain libraries followed the EuroClonality-NGS working group standard operating procedure, because no corresponding Invivoscribe delta assay was available. The study profiled TCR gamma and delta CDR3 repertoires by deep sequencing in Tgammadelta lymphoproliferative disease patients and healthy controls, within a larger immunophenotypic and STAT-mutation study. The TCR-sequenced pilot group comprised 9 Tgammadelta large granular lymphocyte leukemia patients and a couple of hepatosplenic T-cell lymphoma patients. Two gamma-chain samples and all delta-chain samples were sequenced twice to confirm results.

The CDR3, from cysteine to phenylalanine, totals 14 residues. Kept here is only the CDR3 DNA, which spans 42 bases and is read in frame from base 1. CDR1 and CDR2 are read off the germline V gene as EGSNGY and YDSYNSKV. After removal of 2 bases from V and 4 bases from J, the junction retains 8 bases not matched to a gene. Both library preparation methods relied on multiplex PCR with primers aimed at conserved V and J regions of the TCR genes. Purified and pooled amplicons were sequenced on an Illumina MiSeq platform. From the authors' description of their analysis: V(D)J alignment, clonotype assembly and translation were handled by MiXCR, while functionality assessment and CDR3 repertoire analyses were done with VDJtools. CDR3 was defined according to IMGT, and analyses were limited to productive sequences using functional genes, with ORF genes and pseudogenes excluded. Identical amino acid CDR3s of major clonotypes (frequency >=5%) were searched for across all patients and controls using a custom Python script. To compare clonotype frequencies between patients and controls, a one-sided non-parametric Wilcoxon test was applied. TCRdb reanalyzed the public reads with the CATT caller, and identical DNA sequences were merged afterwards. TCRdb's processing, not the authors', yielded these V and J calls. Across this sample there are some 2,500 gamma-chain clones, with roughly 19% seen only once. Of the sample, approximately 58% falls within the top ten clones.

This clone was found a few times. The antigen it recognizes is unknown. Base qualities are not recorded, but no much larger clone differs from it by a single base. For TCR sequencing, genomic DNA was taken from peripheral blood mononuclear cells isolated from both patients and controls. The median age of the sequenced patients was about 63 years, and the group included four or five males and about 6 females. All patients came from a single hematology unit in Padova, Italy, and their diagnoses were reclassified as T-LGLL or HSTCL using the 2017 WHO criteria. All patient samples were collected while patients were off therapy or before therapy. Broader findings and caveats from the paper: Nearly all major patient gamma and delta clonotypes were public, shared with at least one healthy donor; only a couple of gamma clonotypes were private to disease. Control T cells were likely spread across varied maturation stages, whereas leukemic cells were skewed toward terminal effectors, which potentially limits comparisons between patients and controls. The authors pointed out that NGS specificity may be lower at low frequencies, so whether leukemic clones are public or private needs to be confirmed. Vgamma9-JgammaP and Vdelta2-Ddelta3-Jdelta1 rearrangements dominated major clones in indolent patients but were absent in symptomatic patients, who used less common gene combinations. In whole-repertoire clustering, patient gamma repertoires grouped separately from healthy controls, whereas delta repertoires showed no separation between groups.

The TCR sequence derives from a human donor with gamma-delta T-cell large granular lymphocyte leukemia. Rearrangement joined TRGV2 to TRGJ1 or TRGJ2. TCRdb supplies no J gene; here it was assigned by aligning the nucleotide sequence to germline. The material sequenced was blood. CDR3 region: CATWDEKPYYKKLF. In nucleotides, the sequence is TGTGCCACCTGGGACGAGAAACCATATTATAAGAAACTCTTT.